The clone carrying this TCR beta chain was observed a single time. The V segment lost 0 bases and the J segment 5 bases; nucleotides outside the gene matches: 9. Germline V gives CDR1 MNHEY, CDR2 SMNVEV (reference sequence). The CDR3 has 17 residues. These data are taken from a study of Ad26.COV2.S vaccination and SARS-CoV-2 variants. The protocol was immunoSEQ multiplex PCR, while the TCRdb copy is restricted to in-frame clones and leaves out a portion. The repertoire includes a few hundred thousand clones, 85% to 90% of them detected once, and about 5.4% sits in the top ten. Treatment denoted: roughly 18 received Ad26.COV2.S at low or high dose, single or two shots; roughly 5 received placebo; per-sample allocation not given. Samples were taken on day 63 after the first vaccine or placebo injection.

The TCR sequence derives from a person aged 18-60 years who received the Ad26.COV2.S COVID-19 vaccine or a placebo. The J gene is TRBJ2-1, the V gene TRBV27; 8 bases are a match to TRBD1. The source was peripheral blood, collected in a trial of Ad26.COV2.S vaccine versus placebo. CDR3 in amino acids: CASSLSTVGRGHNEQFF. The CDR3 bases are TGTGCCAGCAGTTTATCGACGGTTGGCAGGGGGCACAATGAGCAGTTCTTC.